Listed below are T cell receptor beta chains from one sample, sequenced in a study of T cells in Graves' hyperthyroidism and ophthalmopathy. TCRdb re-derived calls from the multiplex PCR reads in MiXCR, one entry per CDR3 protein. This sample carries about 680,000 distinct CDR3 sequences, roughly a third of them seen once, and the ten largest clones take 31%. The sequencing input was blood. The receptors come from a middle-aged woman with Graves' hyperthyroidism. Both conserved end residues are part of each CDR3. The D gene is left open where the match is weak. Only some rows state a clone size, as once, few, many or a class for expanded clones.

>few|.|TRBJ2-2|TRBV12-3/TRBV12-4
TGTGCCAGCAGTCCACTAAGACAGACCGGGGAGCTGTTTTTT
CASSPLRQTGELFF
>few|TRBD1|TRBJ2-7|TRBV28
TGTGCCAGCAGTCCAGGGACAGCGAAACTCTACGAGCAGTACTTC
CASSPGTAKLYEQYF
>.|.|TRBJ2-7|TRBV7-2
TGTGCCAGCAGCCCCACAGGTCTCCCTTACGAGCAGTACTTC
CASSPTGLPYEQYF
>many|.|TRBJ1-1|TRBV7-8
TGTGCCAGCAGCTTATTCGCCACTGAAGCTTTCTTT
CASSLFATEAFF
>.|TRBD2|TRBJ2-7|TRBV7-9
TGTGCCAGCAGCTTAGCGCGGCTAGCGGCTGAGCCCGGCTCCTACGAGCAGTACTTC
CASSLARLAAEPGSYEQYF
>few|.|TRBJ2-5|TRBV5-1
TGCGCCAGCAGCTTGGACGCGGGGGAGACCCAGTACTTC
CASSLDAGETQYF
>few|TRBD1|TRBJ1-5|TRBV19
TGTGCCAGTAGTATTCCCCGACAGGGGCTCAGGAATCAGCCCCAGCATTTT
CASSIPRQGLRNQPQHF
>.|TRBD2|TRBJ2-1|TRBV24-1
TGTGCCACCAGTGATCCACTAGCGGGAGGCTACAATGAGCAGTTCTTC
CATSDPLAGGYNEQFF
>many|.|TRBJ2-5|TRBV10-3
TGTGCCATCAGTGCTAGGGCGGACCAAGAGACCCAGTACTTC
CAISARADQETQYF
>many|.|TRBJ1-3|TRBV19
TGTGCCATACAATTCAGGGGCACCATATATTTT
CAIQFRGTIYF
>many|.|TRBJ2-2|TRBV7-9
TGTGCCAGCAGCGAACTCGTCACCGGGGAGCTGTTTTTT
CASSELVTGELFF
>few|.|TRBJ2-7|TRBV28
TGTGCCAGCAGTTTATCAGGCGACTTCACCTACGAGCAGTACTTC
CASSLSGDFTYEQYF
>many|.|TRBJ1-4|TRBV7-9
TGTGCCAGCAGCTTATCGCAGAGCGGTAATGAAAAACTGTTTTTT
CASSLSQSGNEKLFF
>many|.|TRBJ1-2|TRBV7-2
TGTGCCAGCAGAGAAGGGGCAGAAGCTAACTATGGCTACACCTTC
CASREGAEANYGYTF
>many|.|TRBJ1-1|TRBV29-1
TGCAGCGTTGAGGGTATGGGCACTGAAGCTTTCTTT
CSVEGMGTEAFF
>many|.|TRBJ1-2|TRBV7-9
TGTGCCAGCAGCTTGGAGACCTATGGCTACACCTTC
CASSLETYGYTF
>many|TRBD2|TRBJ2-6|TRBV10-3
TGTGCCATCAGCAACCTCCCGGGACTAGCGGGAAACTCTGGGGCCAACGTCCTGACTTTC
CAISNLPGLAGNSGANVLTF
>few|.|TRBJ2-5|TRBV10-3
TGTGCCAGCAGTGTACAGGGAGCACAGACCCAGTACTTC
CASSVQGAQTQYF
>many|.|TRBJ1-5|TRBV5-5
TGTGCCAGCAGCTTGTCCTCAGGAGGCAATCAGCCCCAGCATTTT
CASSLSSGGNQPQHF
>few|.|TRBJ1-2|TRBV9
TGTGCCAGCAGGGAATCAGCATATGGCTACACCTTC
CASRESAYGYTF
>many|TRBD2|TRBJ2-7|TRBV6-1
TGTGCCAGCAGTGAAGCGGTGGGGGTAGCGGGAAGCGAGCAGTACTTC
CASSEAVGVAGSEQYF
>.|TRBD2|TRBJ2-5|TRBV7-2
TGCGCCAGCAGCCAAGACCCTAGCGGGGGGCTTCAAGAGACCCAGTACTTC
CASSQDPSGGLQETQYF
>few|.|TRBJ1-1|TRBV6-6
TGTGCCAGCAGACCCACAGGGTTGACTGAAGCTTTCTTT
CASRPTGLTEAFF
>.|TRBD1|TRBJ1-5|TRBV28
TGTGCCAGCAGTTTATTGAGCTGGACAGGGAATCAGCCCCAGCATTTT
CASSLLSWTGNQPQHF
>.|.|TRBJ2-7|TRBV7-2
TGTGCCACCAAGGGCCAATTCTACGAGCAGTACTTC
CATKGQFYEQYF
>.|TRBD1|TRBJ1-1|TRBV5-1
TGCGCCAGCAGCGTATTCCCGGACAGGGTGAACACTGAAGCTTTCTTT
CASSVFPDRVNTEAFF
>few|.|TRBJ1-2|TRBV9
TGTGCCAGCAGCCGTACCAGGGATGGCTACACCTTC
CASSRTRDGYTF
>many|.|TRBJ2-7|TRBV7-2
TGTGCCAGCAGCTTAGCGGGACCCCTGGAGCAGTACTTC
CASSLAGPLEQYF
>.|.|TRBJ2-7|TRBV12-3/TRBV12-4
TGTGCCAGCACCCCGGGGCTGGTCAACGGCGAGCAGTACTTC
CASTPGLVNGEQYF
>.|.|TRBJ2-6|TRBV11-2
TGTGCCAGCAGCCACCCAAAGGACTCTGGGGCCAACGTCCTGACTTTC
CASSHPKDSGANVLTF
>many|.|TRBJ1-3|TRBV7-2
TGTGCCAGCAGCCAGGGAGCCGGAGGAAACACCATATATTTT
CASSQGAGGNTIYF
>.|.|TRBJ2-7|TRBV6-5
TGTGCCAGCAGGGGATATTCGCACGAGCAGTACTTC
CASRGYSHEQYF
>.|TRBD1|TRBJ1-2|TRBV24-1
TGTGCCACCAGTGAGAGCCCGGGACAGAGGGCTAACTATGGCTACACCTTC
CATSESPGQRANYGYTF
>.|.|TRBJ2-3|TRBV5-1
TGCGCCAGCAGAGGGGGACCACACACAGATACGCAGTATTTT
CASRGGPHTDTQYF
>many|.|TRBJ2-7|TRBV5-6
TGTGCCAGCAGTAACCCCGGGATTTACGAGCAGTACTTC
CASSNPGIYEQYF
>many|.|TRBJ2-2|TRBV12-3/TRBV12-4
TGTGCCAGCAGTCCGGAGCACACATCCACCGGGGAGCTGTTTTTT
CASSPEHTSTGELFF
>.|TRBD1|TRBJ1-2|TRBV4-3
TGCGCCAGCAGCCCTGACAGGGGCCTTAACTATGGCTACACCTTC
CASSPDRGLNYGYTF
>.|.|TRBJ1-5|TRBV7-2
TGTGCCAGCAGTCCTTTGGGGCGAGGCGATCAGCCCCAGCATTTT
CASSPLGRGDQPQHF
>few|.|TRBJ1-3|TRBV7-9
TGTGCCAGCAGCTTCCCCAGGGACGGATCGCTAAACACCATATATTTT
CASSFPRDGSLNTIYF
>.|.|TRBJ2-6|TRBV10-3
TGTGCCATCAGTTTAGCGCAGGGAGCTGGGGCCAACGTCCTGACTTTC
CAISLAQGAGANVLTF
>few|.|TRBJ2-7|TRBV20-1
TGCAGTGCTAGTCCGACAGTGTACGAGCAGTACTTC
CSASPTVYEQYF
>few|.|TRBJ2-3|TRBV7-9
TGTGCCAGCAGCCTCCCCAATACGCAGTATTTT
CASSLPNTQYF
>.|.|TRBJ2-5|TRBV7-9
TGTGCCAGCAGCCAAACGGGGCTGGTTGGGGAGACCCAGTACTTC
CASSQTGLVGETQYF
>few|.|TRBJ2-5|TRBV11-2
TGTGCCAGCAGCCCTCCGTTGGGGGAGACCCAGTACTTC
CASSPPLGETQYF
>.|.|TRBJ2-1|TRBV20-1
TGCAGTGCTAGGGCAAGCATATACAATGAGCAGTTCTTC
CSARASIYNEQFF
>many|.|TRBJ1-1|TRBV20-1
TGCAGTGCTCACAAAAGGTACACTGAAGCTTTCTTT
CSAHKRYTEAFF
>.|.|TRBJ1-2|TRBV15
TGTGCCACCAGCAGAGATCGCGGAGGCTACACCTTC
CATSRDRGGYTF
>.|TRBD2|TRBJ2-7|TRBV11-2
TGTGCCAGCAGCTTAGGCCCAGCGGGAGGGCCAGACGAGCAGTACTTC
CASSLGPAGGPDEQYF
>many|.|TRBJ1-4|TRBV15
TGTGCCACCAGCAGAGACGGACGGTTGAATGAAAAACTGTTTTTT
CATSRDGRLNEKLFF
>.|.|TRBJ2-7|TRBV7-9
TGTGCCAGCACCAAGGAGACAGGTACCTACGAGCAGTACTTC
CASTKETGTYEQYF
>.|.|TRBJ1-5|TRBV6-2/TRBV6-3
TGTGCCAGCAGAAATTGGGGGTTGCAGCCCCAGCATTTT
CASRNWGLQPQHF
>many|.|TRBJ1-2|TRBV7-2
TGTGCCAGCAGCCCGCAGGGGATCCATGGCTACACCTTC
CASSPQGIHGYTF